A single sample gave rise to the 19 T cell receptor beta chains below, sequenced in a study of T cell responses to AZD1222 COVID-19 vaccine. Some clones are missing from TCRdb's copy, which holds only in-frame ones; the method was immunoSEQ multiplex PCR. This table has 95,000 to 130,000 clones, 87% appearing once. The sequences come from peripheral blood, collected on day 0 of AZD1222 vaccination. These receptors all stem from an adult in good health.

This chain connects TRBV5-6 to TRBJ1-3; 7 nucleotides match TRBD1. From germline, CDR1 is SGHDT and CDR2 YYEEEE. The V segment lost 2 bases and the J segment 5 bases; nucleotides outside the gene matches: 7. The CDR3 sequence is 15 residues long. CDR3 sequence: CASSFETGNRNTIYF. The DNA for the CDR3 is TGTGCCAGCAGCTTCGAGACAGGGAACAGAAACACCATATATTTT.

V usage is TRBV19 and J usage is TRBJ1-1, with 7 positions matching TRBD1. V lost 6 bases, J lost 7 bases, and 11 bases stayed unmatched. This CDR3 spans 14 amino acids. Germline lookup yields CDR1 LNHDA and CDR2 SQIVND (reference sequence). CDR3 DNA sequence: TGTGCCAGTAGAGAGGGGGCTCTGGGTGGTGAAGCTTTCTTT. It translates to CASREGALGGEAFF.

V and J are TRBV30 and TRBJ1-3; D ambiguous. CDR3 size: 11 residues. The ends were cut back, 2 bases at V and 6 bases at J, with 5 bases in the middle. CDR1 GTSNPN and CDR2 SVGIG come from the germline V gene (reference sequence). CDR3 bases: TGTGCCTGGAGTCCACTAAACACCATATATTTT. Translation: CAWSPLNTIYF. Looking up the rest from reference TRBV30 and TRBJ1-3 gives the full variable domain: SQTIHQWPATLVQPVGSPLSLECTVEGTSNPNLYWYRQAAGRGLQLLFYSVGIGQISSEVPQNLSASRPQDRQFILSSKKLLLSDSGFYLCAWSPLNTIYFGEGSWLTVV.

This chain joins TRBV27 and TRBJ2-7, with TRBD2 identical over 7 bases. Germline-derived CDR1 and CDR2 are MNHEY and SMNVEV (reference sequence). V shed 0 bases and J 6 bases; nucleotides not matched to a gene: 5. The CDR3 contains 14 residues. CDR3 sequence (DNA): TGTGCCAGCAGTTTATCGCTGACGGGAGGCGAGCAGTACTTC. This gives the protein CASSLSLTGGEQYF.

This clone was recorded only once. This chain connects TRBV14 to TRBJ2-7, with 9 bases lining up with TRBD1. After removal of 3 bases from V and 7 bases from J, the junction contained 16 bases not matched to a gene. The germline V gene encodes CDR1 SGHDN and CDR2 FVKESK. This CDR3 has 17 amino acids. The CDR3, as DNA: TGTGCCAGCAGCCAGCGGGACAGGGCTTGGGGTGATGGGGAGCAGTACTTC. Amino acids: CASSQRDRAWGDGEQYF.

The chain couples TRBV6-4 to TRBJ2-3; 8 nucleotides match TRBD2. Trimming cost V 0 bases and J 4 bases; bases outside gene matches: 3. The CDR3 totals 15 residues. Per germline, CDR1 MRHNA and CDR2 SNTAGT. CDR3 sequence: CASSDSAGGADTQYF. The CDR3, as DNA: TGTGCCAGCAGTGACTCGGCGGGGGGCGCAGATACGCAGTATTTT.

This rearrangement joins TRBV19 to TRBJ2-1, with a possible D match to TRBD1 (6 bases). The germline V and J ends were trimmed by 3 bases and 4 bases, with 22 bases remaining between them. Germline V lookup: CDR1 LNHDA, CDR2 SQIVND (reference sequence). The CDR3 covers 18 residues. The CDR3 coding sequence is TGTGCCAGTAGTATGCTCCGGGACACAACGACAAAATACAATGAGCAGTTCTTC. Translation gives CASSMLRDTTTKYNEQFF.

This chain connects TRBV27 to TRBJ2-1; TRBD1 matches at 10 bases. V shed 4 bases, J shed 9 bases, and the junction held 12 bases outside the gene matches. CDR1 and CDR2 (germline): MNHEY, SMNVEV (reference sequence). CDR3 length: 16 residues. CDR3 protein: CASSSREGQGNFEQFF. In DNA, the CDR3 is TGTGCCAGCAGTTCCCGGGAGGGACAGGGGAATTTTGAGCAGTTCTTC.

The table lists this clone with a few counts. The chain carries TRBV18 and TRBJ2-7; TRBD2 might be the D (5 bases). Germline V CDR1 and CDR2: KGHSH, LQKENI. Trimming shortened V by 3 bases and J by 4 bases, and 13 bases separated the two germline ends. There are 14 residues in the CDR3. The CDR3 reads CASSPGSEGYEQYF. The CDR3 DNA sequence: TGTGCCAGCTCACCGGGGTCAGAGGGTTACGAGCAGTACTTC.

This chain links TRBV10-3 with TRBJ1-2, with TRBD1 identical over 8 bases. CDR3 length: 15 amino acids. The V segment lost 7 bases and the J segment 4 bases; nucleotides outside the gene matches: 11. Germline V gives CDR1 ENHRY, CDR2 SYGVKD. CDR3 residues: CAITQTGAGIYGYTF. DNA for the CDR3: TGTGCCATCACCCAGACAGGGGCGGGGATCTATGGCTACACCTTC.

The gene calls are TRBV27 and TRBJ2-1; no firm D call. Trimming pared 0 bases from V and 0 bases from J, leaving 12 bases between. CDR1 and CDR2 from the germline V gene are MNHEY and SMNVEV (reference sequence). This CDR3 is built from 17 residues. The CDR3 sequence: CASSLSLPPLSYNEQFF. The CDR3 DNA follows: TGTGCCAGCAGTTTATCACTACCTCCTCTCTCCTACAATGAGCAGTTCTTC.

V usage is TRBV3-1 (or the pseudogene TRBV3-2) and J usage is TRBJ1-1; weak D call: TRBD1 (5 bases). CDR3 length equals 13 residues. V dropped 6 bases and J dropped 4 bases, with 12 bases sitting between them. Germline V gene data show CDR1 as LGHDT and CDR2 as YNNKEL (reference sequence). The chain's CDR3 is CASRPDRFTEAFF. As DNA, the CDR3 is TGTGCCAGCAGACCCGACAGATTCACTGAAGCTTTCTTT.

The V and J genes are TRBV27 and TRBJ2-2, with a possible D match to TRBD1 (6 bases). The CDR3 spans 15 residues. CDR1 MNHEY and CDR2 SMNVEV come from the germline V gene (reference sequence). Trimming left V 5 bases short and J 3 bases short, with 13 bases between. CDR3 sequence (DNA): TGTGCCAGCAGTGAAGGGGACACCGACACCGGGGAGCTGTTTTTT. Protein: CASSEGDTDTGELFF.

The rearrangement uses TRBV20-1 and TRBJ1-2, with D perhaps matching TRBD1 (5 bases). Germline CDR1 reads DFQATT; CDR2 reads SNEGSKA (reference sequence). The CDR3 is 10 amino acids. The ends were cut back, 7 bases at V and 8 bases at J, with 11 bases in the middle. CDR3 residues: CSVGQRGYTF. The CDR3 nucleotides are TGCAGTGTGGGGCAAAGGGGCTACACCTTC.

This clone was seen repeatedly, ten times or more. This sequence joins TRBV9 and TRBJ1-1, with 7 positions matching TRBD1. J lost 2 bases, V lost 4 bases, and 8 bases had no gene match. Germline V CDR1 and CDR2: SGDLS, YYNGEE. The CDR3 loop spans 15 amino acids. This CDR3 is CASSPSYRGNTEAFF. CDR3 coding DNA: TGTGCCAGCAGCCCGTCCTACAGGGGAAACACTGAAGCTTTCTTT.

The chain is built from TRBV6-5 and TRBJ1-2; possibly TRBD1 for D (5 bases). CDR3 size: 13 residues. Trimming pared 4 bases from V and 4 bases from J, leaving 10 bases between. The V gene's germline CDR1 is MNHEY and CDR2 SVGAGI. In nucleotides, the CDR3 is TGTGCCAGCAGTTCTCAGGGTCCCTATGGCTACACCTTC. Translating gives CASSSQGPYGYTF.

This chain connects TRBV28 to TRBJ1-4; 10 nucleotides align to TRBD1. V was pared by 3 bases and J by 5 bases, with 21 bases of the junction left unmatched. In germline, CDR1 is MDHEN, CDR2 SYDVKM. The CDR3 loop spans 21 amino acids. The CDR3, as DNA: TGTGCCAGCAGTTTCCCACTTCAGGCCCGACAGGGGGCCGAGACAAATGAAAAACTGTTTTTT. Amino acids: CASSFPLQARQGAETNEKLFF.

This clone showed up just a few times. This CDR3 is CASSSQAHYGYTF. As DNA, the CDR3 is TGTGCCAGCAGTTCCCAGGCTCACTATGGCTACACCTTC. This chain links TRBV5-6 with TRBJ1-2; D is unresolved. The CDR3 is 13 residues long. Germline V gene lookup returns CDR1 SGHDT and CDR2 YYEEEE. V was shortened by 5 bases and J by 3 bases, with 11 bases between the two germline ends.

The V gene is TRBV30, the J gene TRBJ1-3; 8 nucleotides align to TRBD1. V lost 4 bases and J lost 3; bases outside the gene matches: 2. Germline lookup yields CDR1 GTSNPN and CDR2 SVGIG (reference sequence). CDR3 length: 13 amino acids. As DNA, the CDR3 is TGTGCCTGGAAAACAGGGGGTGGAAACACCATATATTTT. It yields the protein CAWKTGGGNTIYF.